Shown below are 7 T cell receptor beta chains from a single sample sequenced in a study of cytomegalovirus exposure and HLA in healthy donors. The protocol was immunoSEQ multiplex PCR, while the TCRdb copy is restricted to in-frame clones and leaves out a portion. The sample gives roughly 200,000 clones, around 81% of which show up once; 2.5% to 3% is in the top ten. Sequencing was carried out using PBMCs. The source of these receptors is a woman aged 18-29 years in good health and CMV-seropositive.

The DNA for the CDR3 is TGTGCCAGTAGTATAGATGGGACAGGTAGCAATCAGCCCCAGCATTTT. It translates to CASSIDGTGSNQPQHF. The rearrangement uses TRBV19 and TRBJ1-5; 8 nucleotides match TRBD1. Germline values: CDR1 LNHDA, CDR2 SQIVND (reference sequence). This CDR3 has 16 residues. The ends lost 0 bases at V and 0 bases at J; junction bases unmatched: 1. Full variable domain (missing parts from reference TRBV19 and TRBJ1-5): DGGITQSPKYLFRKEGQNVTLSCEQNLNHDAMYWYRQDPGQGLRLIYYSQIVNDFQKGDIAEGYSVSREKKESFPLTVTSAQKNPTAFYLCASSIDGTGSNQPQHFGDGTRLSIL.

The chain combines TRBV9 with TRBJ2-2; 8 bases are shared with TRBD2. Germline lookup yields CDR1 SGDLS and CDR2 YYNGEE. The CDR3 is 15 amino acids. Unmatched junction bases numbered 6, after V lost 0 bases and J lost 8 bases. For the CDR3, the DNA is TGTGCCAGCAGCGTAGAAACGGGGGGGCCAGGGGAGCTGTTTTTT. This translates into CASSVETGGPGELFF.

The V gene is TRBV15, the J gene TRBJ2-7, with 8 nucleotides matching TRBD1. The junction had 5 bases not matched to a gene; V was cut back by 6 bases and J by 4 bases. Looked up from germline, CDR1 is LNHNV and CDR2 is YYDKDF (reference sequence). The CDR3 has 13 residues. CDR3 DNA sequence: TGTGCCACCAGTGCAGGGGGCGCGTACGAGCAGTACTTC. This sequence encodes CATSAGGAYEQYF.

The rearrangement links TRBV4-1 to TRBJ1-1; a weak D match, TRBD1 (6 bases). CDR1 is MGHRA and CDR2 is YSYEKL in the germline V gene. This CDR3 is 17 amino acids long. The germline V and J ends were trimmed by 7 bases and 1 base, with 22 bases remaining between them. The CDR3 nucleotides are TGCGCCAGCATCCCAAGAAGAGGGGCAGGGGAGAACACTGAAGCTTTCTTT. This codes for CASIPRRGAGENTEAFF.

A few counts support this clone. The chain has TRBV4-1 and TRBJ2-2; TRBD1 matches at 9 bases. Germline V CDR1 and CDR2: MGHRA, YSYEKL. The CDR3 spans 19 residues. The ends lost 3 bases at V and 2 bases at J; junction bases unmatched: 13. CDR3 sequence reads: CASSHTSLGTGSNTGELFF. The CDR3, as DNA: TGCGCCAGCAGCCACACCTCCCTTGGGACAGGGTCAAACACCGGGGAGCTGTTTTTT.

This clone was counted a few times. The rearrangement links TRBV18 to TRBJ1-6; D is uncertain. The ends were cut back, 3 bases at V and 2 bases at J, with 8 bases in the middle. This CDR3 has 15 residues. Germline CDR1 KGHSH, CDR2 LQKENI. The CDR3: CASSPQEAYNSPLHF. In nucleotides, the CDR3 is TGTGCCAGCTCACCCCAGGAGGCCTATAATTCACCCCTCCACTTT. The variable domain in full, with the rest retrieved from reference TRBV18 and TRBJ1-6, is NAGVMQNPRHLVRRRGQEARLRCSPMKGHSHVYWYRQLPEEGLKFMVYLQKENIIDESGMPKERFSAEFPKEGPSILRIQQVVRGDSAAYFCASSPQEAYNSPLHFGNGTRLTVT.

Turning to this clone: The junction does not match germline at one end; this may be a read error. The rearrangement uses TRBV2 and TRBJ2-7, with 8 positions matching TRBD1. This CDR3 spans 14 amino acids. From germline, CDR1 is SNHLY and CDR2 FYNNEI. The CDR3 DNA reads as TGTGCCAGCAGGGAAGACAGGGGCTCCTACGAGCAGTACTTC. Translated: CASREDRGSYEQYF.